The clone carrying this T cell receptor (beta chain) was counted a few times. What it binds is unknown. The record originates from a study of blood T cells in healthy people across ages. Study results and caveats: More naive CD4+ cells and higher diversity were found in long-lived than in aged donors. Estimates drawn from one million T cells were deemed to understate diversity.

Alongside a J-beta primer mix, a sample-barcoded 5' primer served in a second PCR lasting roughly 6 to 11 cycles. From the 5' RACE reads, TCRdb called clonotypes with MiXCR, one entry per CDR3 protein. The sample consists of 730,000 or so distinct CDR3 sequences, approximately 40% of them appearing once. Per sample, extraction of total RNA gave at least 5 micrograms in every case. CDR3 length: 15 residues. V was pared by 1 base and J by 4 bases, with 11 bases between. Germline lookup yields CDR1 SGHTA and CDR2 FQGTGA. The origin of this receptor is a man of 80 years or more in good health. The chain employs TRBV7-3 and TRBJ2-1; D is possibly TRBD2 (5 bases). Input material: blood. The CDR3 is CASSLRRTRYNEQFF. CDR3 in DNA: TGTGCCAGCAGCTTAAGACGTACTAGGTACAATGAGCAGTTCTTC.